Presented here are 27 T cell receptor beta chains from one specimen sequenced in a study of Ad26.COV2.S vaccination and SARS-CoV-2 variants. Documented treatment: some 20 received Ad26.COV2.S at low or high dose, single or two shots; about 5 received placebo; per-sample allocation not given. Samples came from day 63 after the first vaccine or placebo injection. Profiled with immunoSEQ multiplex PCR; TCRdb holds only in-frame clones, not every one. Found here are about 350,000 clones, about 85% of them singletons; the top ten hold about 3.5%. The source was peripheral blood, collected in a trial of Ad26.COV2.S vaccine versus placebo. The receptors here all came from a person aged 18-60 years who received the Ad26.COV2.S COVID-19 vaccine or a placebo.

V gene TRBV3-1 (or the pseudogene TRBV3-2) combines with J gene TRBJ2-1; tentatively, D is TRBD1 (5 bases). The germline V gene has CDR1 LGHDT and CDR2 YNNKEL (reference sequence). V gave up 0 bases and J gave up 0 bases, with 12 bases separating them. There are 17 residues in the CDR3. The CDR3 coding sequence is TGTGCCAGCAGCCAAGATCCAGGGAAGATCTCCTACAATGAGCAGTTCTTC. This translates into CASSQDPGKISYNEQFF.

The CDR3 nucleotides are TGTGCCAGCAGCGTCGGGGTAACCCAGTACTTC. Translation: CASSVGVTQYF. This rearrangement joins TRBV9 to TRBJ2-5, with D perhaps matching TRBD2 (5 bases). Germline CDR1 reads SGDLS; CDR2 reads YYNGEE. Trimming pared 2 bases from V and 8 bases from J, leaving 7 bases between. The CDR3 totals 11 residues.

The J gene is TRBJ2-1, the V gene TRBV5-5, with D unclear. The CDR3 covers 14 residues. V lost 1 base to trimming and J lost 1 base, with 6 bases between them. Germline V gives CDR1 SGHKS, CDR2 YYEKEE (reference sequence). CDR3 bases: TGTGCCAGCAGCTTGTGGGGTTCCTACAATGAGCAGTTCTTC. Amino acids: CASSLWGSYNEQFF.

CDR3 sequence reads: CAWRVGGTGELFF. The CDR3 nucleotides read TGTGCCTGGAGGGTCGGTGGCACCGGGGAGCTGTTTTTT. The rearrangement joins TRBV30 to TRBJ2-2; D unresolved. Trimming removed 3 bases at V and 4 bases at J, with 9 bases between. CDR1 and CDR2 from the germline V gene are GTSNPN and SVGIG (reference sequence). The CDR3 is made up of 13 amino acids.

V usage is TRBV4-3 and J usage is TRBJ2-3, with 12 bases aligning to TRBD2. This CDR3 region has 16 residues. From germline, CDR1 is LGHNA and CDR2 YSLEER. J gave up 2 bases and V 4 bases, and 4 bases lay outside the gene matches. The CDR3 reads CASSRGLAGYTDTQYF. CDR3 DNA: TGCGCCAGCAGCCGAGGACTAGCGGGATACACAGATACGCAGTATTTT.

The chain combines TRBV28 with TRBJ2-7; the D gene is possibly TRBD1 (7 bases). In germline, CDR1 is MDHEN, CDR2 SYDVKM. This CDR3 spans 15 amino acids. Deletions cut 5 bases from V and 6 bases from J, with 20 bases between. The CDR3 is CASSLPGPGGPEQYF. CDR3 DNA sequence: TGTGCCAGCAGTCTCCCGGGACCAGGGGGGCCCGAGCAGTACTTC.

The V and J genes are TRBV5-1 and TRBJ2-3; 7 bases are shared with TRBD2. V gave up 2 bases and J gave up 3 bases; unmatched junction bases: 9. The CDR3 runs to 16 residues. Germline lookup yields CDR1 SGHRS and CDR2 YFSETQ. For the CDR3, the DNA is TGCGCCAGCAGCTTTTTAGGCGGGAGCCCTACAGATACGCAGTATTTT. It is translated as CASSFLGGSPTDTQYF.

This clone was seen more than once but under ten times. V usage is TRBV20-1 and J usage is TRBJ1-1, with D uncertain. This CDR3 has 9 residues. From germline, CDR1 is DFQATT and CDR2 SNEGSKA (reference sequence). V lost 5 bases and J lost 7, with 5 bases in between. The CDR3: CSAEVEAFF. The DNA of the CDR3 is TGCAGTGCTGAGGTTGAAGCTTTCTTT.

The chain is built from TRBV5-1 and TRBJ2-5; D remains ambiguous. Deletions cut 0 bases from V and 5 bases from J, with 17 bases between. The CDR3 length is 16 residues. Per the germline V gene, CDR1 is SGHRS and CDR2 is YFSETQ. As DNA, the CDR3 is TGCGCCAGCAGCTTGGCTGATTTGAGGCTTGGGGAGACCCAGTACTTC. Its protein product is CASSLADLRLGETQYF. The complete variable domain, with remaining parts taken from reference TRBV5-1 and TRBJ2-5, reads KAGVTQTPRYLIKTRGQQVTLSCSPISGHRSVSWYQQTPGQGLQFLFEYFSETQRNKGNFPGRFSGRQFSNSRSEMNVSTLELGDSALYLCASSLADLRLGETQYFGPGTRLLVL.

The count of this clone is one. J is TRBJ2-3 and V is TRBV2; D unresolved. The germline gives CDR1 SNHLY, CDR2 FYNNEI. CDR3 size: 11 residues. Trimming took off 8 bases at V and 3 bases at J, with 6 bases between the two ends. CDR3 amino acids: CASPSTDTQYF. Written as DNA, the CDR3 is TGTGCCAGCCCCTCTACAGATACGCAGTATTTT. Full variable domain (remainder filled in from reference TRBV2 and TRBJ2-3): EPEVTQTPSHQVTQMGQEVILRCVPISNHLYFYWYRQILGQKVEFLVSFYNNEISEKSEIFDDQFSVERPDGSNFTLKIRSTKLEDSAMYFCASPSTDTQYFGPGTRLTVL.

The gene calls are TRBV7-6 and TRBJ2-1, with TRBD2 identical over 12 bases. Per the germline V gene, CDR1 is SGHVS and CDR2 is FNYEAQ. After removal of 5 bases from V and 10 bases from J, the junction contained 6 bases not matched to a gene. CDR3 length equals 14 residues. The CDR3 DNA reads TGTGCCAGCAGCCGCCGACTAGCGGGAGAGGAGCAGTTCTTC. Protein sequence: CASSRRLAGEEQFF. Looking up the rest from reference TRBV7-6 and TRBJ2-1 gives the full variable domain: GAGVSQSPRYKVTKRGQDVALRCDPISGHVSLYWYRQALGQGPEFLTYFNYEAQQDKSGLPNDRFSAERPEGSISTLTIQRTEQRDSAMYRCASSRRLAGEEQFFGPGTRLTVL.

The chain links TRBV5-1 to TRBJ2-7; a possible D gene is TRBD1 (6 bases). There are 13 residues in the CDR3. Germline assignment: CDR1 SGHRS and CDR2 YFSETQ. Trimming removed 2 bases at V and 1 base at J, with 7 bases between. CDR3 coding DNA: TGCGCCAGCAGCTTTCAGGGGTCCTACGAGCAGTACTTC. As protein: CASSFQGSYEQYF.

Regarding this clone: Other DNA sequences within the sample encode an identical CDR3. This chain links TRBV5-1 with TRBJ2-7; D gene unclear. Deletions cut 3 bases from V and 0 bases from J, with 4 bases between. CDR3 length equals 12 residues. Germline CDR1 is SGHRS and CDR2 is YFSETQ. CDR3 in DNA: TGCGCCAGCAGCTCAAGCTCCTACGAGCAGTACTTC. It yields the protein CASSSSSYEQYF. Combining the CDR3 with reference TRBV5-1 and TRBJ2-7 gives the whole variable domain KAGVTQTPRYLIKTRGQQVTLSCSPISGHRSVSWYQQTPGQGLQFLFEYFSETQRNKGNFPGRFSGRQFSNSRSEMNVSTLELGDSALYLCASSSSSYEQYFGPGTRLTVT.

Only one count was recorded for this clone. This rearrangement joins TRBV21-1 to TRBJ2-7; the DNA was not compared with TRBD1, the D call given in the table. TRBV21-1 is labeled a pseudogene. The CDR3 runs 20 residues. CDR3 loop: CASSKPRTPRDSTFSYEQYF. In DNA form, the CDR3 reads TGTGCCAGCAGCAAACCCAGGACTCCGAGGGACAGCACCTTCTCCTACGAGCAGTACTTC.

The chain is built from TRBV18 and TRBJ1-2; D ambiguous. CDR3 size: 13 residues. Trimming stripped 5 bases from V and 8 bases from J, with 15 bases between. Germline loops: CDR1 KGHSH, CDR2 LQKENI. The DNA for the CDR3 is TGTGCCAGCTCATCTGGACGAACCGGGGGCTACACCTTC. Its protein is CASSSGRTGGYTF.

The chain employs TRBV3-1 (or the pseudogene TRBV3-2) and TRBJ1-1, with a weak D call TRBD1 (6 bases). The CDR3 contains 15 residues. V was cut by 0 bases and J by 1 base, with 9 bases left in between. CDR1 LGHDT and CDR2 YNNKEL come from the germline V gene (reference sequence). The CDR3 loop is CASSQESGENTEAFF. The CDR3 coding sequence is TGTGCCAGCAGCCAAGAGTCAGGGGAGAACACTGAAGCTTTCTTT.

The chain couples TRBV19 to TRBJ1-5, with D uncertain. The length of the CDR3 is 14 residues. Germline loops: CDR1 LNHDA, CDR2 SQIVND (reference sequence). The germline V and J ends were trimmed by 7 bases and 4 bases, with 14 bases remaining between them. CDR3 bases: TGTGCCAGTAATTCAGAGTATTTTAATCAGCCCCAGCATTTT. It encodes CASNSEYFNQPQHF.

The chain is built from TRBV6-5 and TRBJ1-5; the D is unclear. The CDR3 length is 15 residues. V was trimmed by 2 bases and J by 2 bases, leaving 10 bases between them. Germline V gene lookup returns CDR1 MNHEY and CDR2 SVGAGI. The CDR3 here is CASSYGSQGNQPQHF. As DNA, the CDR3 is TGTGCCAGCAGTTACGGAAGCCAGGGCAATCAGCCCCAGCATTTT.

The gene calls are TRBV6-1 and TRBJ2-3, with D perhaps matching TRBD1 or TRBD2 (5 bases each). This CDR3 has 15 residues. V dropped 1 base and J dropped 4 bases, with 12 bases sitting between them. Germline V CDR1 and CDR2: MNHNS, SASEGT. The CDR3 bases are TGTGCCAGCAGTGAAGGCTGGGTGGGGGCAGATACGCAGTATTTT. This gives the protein CASSEGWVGADTQYF.

The gene calls are TRBV10-1 and TRBJ1-1; tentative D call: TRBD1 (5 bases). Germline V lookup: CDR1 WNHNN, CDR2 SYGVQD (reference sequence). Deletions cut 8 bases from V and 1 base from J, with 20 bases between. The CDR3 is 16 amino acids. The CDR3 bases are TGCGCCAGCTCAACCCGGGACTGCCTTTCGAACACTGAAGCTTTCTTT. Encoded protein: CASSTRDCLSNTEAFF.

This clone was counted only a few times. The chain couples TRBV30 to TRBJ1-6; maybe TRBD1 (6 bases). The CDR3 sequence is 13 residues long. Trimming removed 7 bases at V and 7 bases at J, with 14 bases between. The germline V gene has CDR1 GTSNPN and CDR2 SVGIG (reference sequence). For the CDR3, the DNA is TGTGCCTTTAGACAGGAAGGGAATTCACCCCTCCACTTT. It translates to CAFRQEGNSPLHF.

The chain uses TRBV7-2 and TRBJ2-7; tentatively, D is TRBD2 (5 bases). The CDR3 extends over 14 amino acids. Per germline, CDR1 SGHTA and CDR2 FQGNSA. Deletions cut 6 bases from V and 0 bases from J, with 12 bases between. CDR3: CASRRRGSSYEQYF. CDR3 DNA sequence: TGTGCCAGCAGACGTCGGGGTAGCTCCTACGAGCAGTACTTC.

The chain couples TRBV21-1 to TRBJ2-7. TRBV21-1 is termed a pseudogene. The CDR3 totals 16 residues. CDR3 protein: CASSNYEGSNSYEQYF. The CDR3 bases are TGTGCCAGCAGCAACTACGAGGGGTCAAACTCCTACGAGCAGTACTTC.

There are many counts of this clone. The chain recombines TRBV19 with TRBJ2-6; no clear D. This CDR3 comprises 15 residues. Germline CDR1 and CDR2: LNHDA and SQIVND (reference sequence). Trimming stripped 4 bases from V and 3 bases from J, with 10 bases between. CDR3 loop: CASSRTALGANVLTF. The CDR3, as DNA: TGTGCCAGTAGTAGGACGGCTCTTGGGGCCAACGTCCTGACTTTC.

V and J are TRBV7-8 and TRBJ2-4, with 7 nucleotides matching TRBD1. V was pared by 1 base and J by 4 bases, with 7 bases of the junction left unmatched. Germline values: CDR1 SGHVS, CDR2 FQNEAQ. The CDR3 is 16 amino acids. The CDR3 loop reads CASSLGADRIKNIQYF. The DNA for the CDR3 is TGTGCCAGCAGCTTAGGAGCGGACAGGATAAAAAACATTCAGTACTTC.

This chain connects TRBV6-2 or TRBV6-3 to TRBJ2-5; possibly TRBD1 or TRBD2 for D (5 bases each). The CDR3 extends over 14 amino acids. Germline CDR1 MNHEY, CDR2 SVGEGT. Trimming pared 5 bases from V and 5 bases from J, leaving 15 bases between. DNA for the CDR3: TGTGCCAGCAGTCAACGGGACCACCGGGAGACCCAGTACTTC. Translating gives CASSQRDHRETQYF.

J is TRBJ1-1 and V is TRBV19; D is undetermined. V was shortened by 1 base and J by 4 bases, with 4 bases between the two germline ends. CDR1 and CDR2 (germline): LNHDA, SQIVND (reference sequence). The CDR3 totals 12 residues. CDR3 nucleotide sequence: TGTGCCAGTAGTATAGGATTCACTGAAGCTTTCTTT. Protein: CASSIGFTEAFF.